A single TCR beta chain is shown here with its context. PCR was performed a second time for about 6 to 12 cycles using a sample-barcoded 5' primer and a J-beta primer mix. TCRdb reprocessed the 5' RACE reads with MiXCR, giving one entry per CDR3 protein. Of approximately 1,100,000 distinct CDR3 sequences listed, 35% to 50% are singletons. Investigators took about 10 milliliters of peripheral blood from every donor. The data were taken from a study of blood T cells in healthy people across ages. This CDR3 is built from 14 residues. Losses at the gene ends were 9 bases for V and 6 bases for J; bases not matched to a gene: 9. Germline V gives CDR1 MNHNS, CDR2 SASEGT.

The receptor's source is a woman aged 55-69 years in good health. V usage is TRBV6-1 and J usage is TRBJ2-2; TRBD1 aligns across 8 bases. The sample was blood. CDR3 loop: CASTGTGESGELFF. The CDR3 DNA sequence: TGTGCCAGTACCGGGACAGGAGAATCCGGGGAGCTGTTTTTT.